What follows are 18 T cell receptor beta chains derived from one specimen sequenced in a study of blood T cell repertoires in COVID-19. Repertoires were generated with immunoSEQ multiplex PCR, while TCRdb's copy carries only in-frame clones and drops some. The sample yields about 170,000 clones, more than 75% seen once. The sample was peripheral blood. The source of these receptors is a man aged 50 to 60 who had recovered from COVID-19.

The genes are TRBV11-2 and TRBJ2-7, with D possibly matching TRBD1 (5 bases). V was pared by 4 bases and J by 3 bases, with 13 bases between. The CDR3 has 14 amino acids. Per the germline V gene, CDR1 is SGHAT and CDR2 is FQNNGV. The CDR3 reads CASSSPQGSYEQYF. CDR3 in DNA: TGTGCCAGCAGCTCCCCCCAGGGCAGCTACGAGCAGTACTTC.

V is TRBV28 and J is TRBJ1-4; D is ambiguous. Looked up from germline, CDR1 is MDHEN and CDR2 is SYDVKM. This CDR3 spans 16 amino acids. V was clipped by 3 bases and J by 1 base, with 12 bases between them. The CDR3 loop is CASSFSGMRTNEKLFF. CDR3 bases: TGTGCCAGCAGTTTCTCCGGGATGAGAACTAATGAAAAACTGTTTTTT.

This clone occurred a few times. The chain recombines TRBV6-6 with TRBJ2-2; maybe TRBD1 (5 bases). Germline V gene data show CDR1 as MNHNY and CDR2 as SVGAGI (reference sequence). The V and J ends lost 4 bases and 0 bases respectively, with 9 bases between them. CDR3 length equals 15 residues. The CDR3 protein is CASSWAGSNTGELFF. The CDR3 DNA reads TGTGCCAGCAGTTGGGCAGGGTCGAACACCGGGGAGCTGTTTTTT.

The genes are TRBV28 and TRBJ2-1; 10 nucleotides align to TRBD2. CDR1 and CDR2 from the germline V gene are MDHEN and SYDVKM. There are 15 residues in the CDR3. Losses at the gene ends were 7 bases for V and 8 bases for J; bases not matched to a gene: 11. The DNA of the CDR3 is TGTGCCAGCACCCTTGGAGCGGGGGGGCAAGATGAGCAGTTCTTC. Its translation is CASTLGAGGQDEQFF.

This sequence joins TRBV5-6 and TRBJ1-3; a weak D match, TRBD1 (5 bases). Germline values: CDR1 SGHDT, CDR2 YYEEEE. V shed 0 bases and J shed 4 bases, with 14 bases lying between them. The CDR3 totals 16 residues. CDR3 amino acids: CASSLAGPGKGNTIYF. DNA of the CDR3: TGTGCCAGCAGCTTGGCTGGGCCAGGGAAAGGAAACACCATATATTTT.

The chain links TRBV7-9 to TRBJ1-4; D is unresolved. This CDR3 region has 15 residues. Trimming cost V 1 base and J 0 bases, with 6 bases left between them. Germline V gives CDR1 SEHNR, CDR2 FQNEAQ (reference sequence). CDR3: CASSLVTSTNEKLFF. The CDR3, as DNA: TGTGCCAGCAGCTTAGTAACATCAACTAATGAAAAACTGTTTTTT.

The rearrangement joins TRBV7-3 to TRBJ1-1, with D possibly TRBD1 on 6 matching bases. The V end was cut by 5 bases, the J end by 4 bases, with 17 bases between. The length of the CDR3 is 15 residues. CDR1 SGHTA and CDR2 FQGTGA come from the germline V gene. The CDR3 protein is CASSAGEGVGTEAFF. In DNA form, the CDR3 reads TGTGCCAGCAGCGCCGGTGAGGGGGTCGGCACTGAAGCTTTCTTT.

The chain has TRBV6-5 and TRBJ1-3; 7 nucleotides align to TRBD1. The V gene end was trimmed by 6 bases and the J gene end by 2 bases; junction bases not matched to a gene: 7. The CDR3 is 15 amino acids. Germline V gene sequence: CDR1 MNHEY, CDR2 SVGAGI. The CDR3 reads CASRPQGRTGNTIYF. CDR3 DNA sequence: TGTGCCAGCAGGCCACAGGGGAGAACTGGAAACACCATATATTTT.

The chain links TRBV19 to TRBJ2-2; D is unclear. The germline V and J ends were trimmed by 8 bases and 0 bases, with 7 bases remaining between them. This CDR3 region has 13 residues. The V gene's germline CDR1 is LNHDA and CDR2 SQIVND (reference sequence). The CDR3, as DNA: TGTGCCAGTCGAACAGCGAACACCGGGGAGCTGTTTTTT. This sequence encodes CASRTANTGELFF.

The chain recombines TRBV7-9 with TRBJ2-7; D perhaps matches TRBD2 (5 bases). The CDR3 covers 14 residues. V gave up 5 bases and J gave up 6 bases, with 17 bases separating them. Germline CDR1 is SEHNR and CDR2 is FQNEAQ (reference sequence). CDR3 residues: CASSQGGGSAEQYF. The CDR3 region has the DNA TGTGCCAGCAGCCAAGGAGGCGGCTCCGCCGAGCAGTACTTC.

This chain links TRBV6-2 or TRBV6-3 with TRBJ1-5, with a weak D call TRBD1 (5 bases). V was trimmed by 5 bases and J by 6 bases, leaving 11 bases between them. This CDR3 has 13 residues. Looked up from germline, CDR1 is MNHEY and CDR2 is SVGEGT. This CDR3 is CASSQGRRQPQHF. DNA for the CDR3: TGTGCCAGCAGTCAGGGTAGGCGTCAGCCCCAGCATTTT.

The chain joins TRBV10-3 to TRBJ2-7, with D perhaps matching TRBD2 (5 bases). V lost 2 bases and J lost 1, with 9 bases in between. The CDR3 is 14 residues long. The germline gives CDR1 ENHRY, CDR2 SYGVKD. The CDR3 region is CAISEDVASYEQYF. CDR3 DNA sequence: TGTGCCATCAGTGAGGATGTAGCGTCCTACGAGCAGTACTTC.

The V and J genes are TRBV28 and TRBJ2-7; 9 nucleotides line up with TRBD1. CDR3 size: 14 residues. V lost 7 bases to trimming and J lost 5 bases; unmatched junction nucleotides: 9. CDR1 MDHEN and CDR2 SYDVKM come from the germline V gene. CDR3 nucleotides: TGTGCCAGCACTCCCGGGACAGGGATCAACGAGCAGTACTTC. It codes for CASTPGTGINEQYF.

This chain connects TRBV19 to TRBJ1-4; TRBD1 matches at 10 bases. Germline V lookup: CDR1 LNHDA, CDR2 SQIVND (reference sequence). V dropped 3 bases and J dropped 0; count of bases not matched to a gene: 4. The CDR3 loop spans 17 amino acids. CDR3 loop: CASSIWTGGPTNEKLFF. The CDR3 bases are TGTGCCAGTAGTATCTGGACAGGGGGTCCAACTAATGAAAAACTGTTTTTT.

The sample holds a few counts of this clone. The chain has TRBV5-6 and TRBJ1-2; the match to TRBD1 covers 8 bases. The CDR3 spans 14 residues. The junction had 2 bases not matched to a gene; V was cut back by 4 bases and J by 0 bases. Germline V gives CDR1 SGHDT, CDR2 YYEEEE. The CDR3 DNA reads as TGTGCCAGCAGCATGACAGGGGCTAACTATGGCTACACCTTC. Encoded protein: CASSMTGANYGYTF.

The chain employs TRBV21-1 and TRBJ1-1; the table assigns TRBD1, which was not confirmed against the DNA. TRBV21-1 is deemed a pseudogene. The CDR3 spans 17 residues. The CDR3 loop is CASSKRGWAALVAEAFF. The CDR3 bases are TGTGCCAGCAGCAAAAGGGGCTGGGCAGCCCTTGTCGCTGAAGCTTTCTTT.

V gene TRBV19 combines with J gene TRBJ1-5; 9 bases map to TRBD1. The trim removed 4 bases at V and 7 bases at J, leaving 8 bases unmatched. In germline, CDR1 is LNHDA, CDR2 SQIVND (reference sequence). The CDR3 is 15 amino acids. CDR3 nucleotide sequence: TGTGCCAGTAGTACACCGGGACAGGGTGGGCAGCCCCAGCATTTT. The encoded protein is CASSTPGQGGQPQHF.

The V and J genes are TRBV6-2 or TRBV6-3 and TRBJ1-5; D is possibly TRBD1 (6 bases). Between the trimmed V and J ends, which lost 6 bases and 3 bases, there was a span of 21 bases. Germline values: CDR1 MNHEY, CDR2 SVGEGT. This CDR3 has 17 amino acids. DNA of the CDR3: TGTGCCAGCAGCCGACGAACAGGGCTGATAAACAATCAGCCCCAGCATTTT. This sequence encodes CASSRRTGLINNQPQHF.